The T cell receptor (beta chain) described here comes from a study of regulatory T cells in long-lasting Graves disease. For the study at large: Over-5-year antithyroid drug use with positive TSH receptor antibodies defined persistent Graves' disease in the study.

With iRepertoire HTBI primers and Arm-PCR of CDR3 regions, TCR beta libraries were built. TCRdb analysed the multiplex PCR reads with MiXCR anew, one entry per CDR3 protein. The sample carries some 470,000 distinct CDR3 sequences, roughly a fifth recorded once. Germline-derived CDR1 and CDR2 are SGHRS and YFSETQ. Trimming shortened V by 3 bases and J by 4 bases, and 14 bases separated the two germline ends. This CDR3 has 14 amino acids. Points from the study as a whole: Only a small sample size was used, which may have cut accuracy. TRBV28 was favored in persistent disease, as were TRBJ1-2 and TRBJ2-5.

To note about this clonotype: What it binds is unknown.

As for time point: persistent/refractory GD, antithyroid drugs over 5 years with positive TRAb. PBMC-derived RNA was used for the TCR library. As a group, patients came from one endocrinology department in Xi'an, China. Specimen: peripheral blood mononuclear cells (PBMCs), collected when the disease was refractory, from a patient treated with antithyroid drugs. V and J are TRBV5-1 and TRBJ2-7; D is unclear. This receptor was obtained from a female donor with Graves disease. The CDR3 spells CASSSTGSWYEQYF. The CDR3 nucleotides read TGCGCCAGCAGCTCGACCGGATCTTGGTACGAGCAGTACTTC.